These T cell receptor beta chains were read from a single sample in a study of blood T cell repertoires in COVID-19. Profiling relied on immunoSEQ multiplex PCR, and the TCRdb table lists in-frame clones only, not all of them. The table includes 150,000 to 200,000 clones, about 85% detected once. Sequenced material: peripheral blood. All receptors derive from a woman aged 40 to 50 with COVID-19, enrolled during active disease. The CDR3 runs from the conserved cysteine through the conserved F or W. D genes are given only for firm matches. Clone sizes are given selectively: once, few, many, or a class where the clone is expanded.

clone_size j_call d_call v_call cdr3_length cdr3_nt cdr3_aa
NA TRBJ1-1 NA TRBV11-3 14 TGTGCCAGCAGCCGACCCCAGGGGAACACTGAAGCTTTCTTT CASSRPQGNTEAFF
NA TRBJ1-5 TRBD1 TRBV6-6 16 TGTGCCAGCAGTTCAGGACAGGGAAGGAGCAATCAGCCCCAGCATTTT CASSSGQGRSNQPQHF
NA TRBJ2-7 TRBD2 TRBV6-5 14 TGTGCCAGCAGTTTCCGGCGGGGGGCCAGGGAGCAGTACTTC CASSFRRGAREQYF
NA TRBJ2-1 TRBD2 TRBV6-5 14 TGTGCCAGCAGTTTAGCGGGCTCCTACAATGAGCAGTTCTTC CASSLAGSYNEQFF
NA TRBJ1-5 TRBD1 TRBV3-1/TRBV3-2 13 TGTGCCAGCAGACAGGGGGCAAATCAGCCCCAGCATTTT CASRQGANQPQHF
many TRBJ2-5 TRBD1 TRBV29-1 13 TGCAGCGTTGTCAGGGGGCTAGCGGAGACCCAGTACTTC CSVVRGLAETQYF
NA TRBJ1-5 NA TRBV23-1 11 TGCGCCTCAGGCGGGCTTTTGCCCCAGCATTTT CASGGLLPQHF
once TRBJ2-1 NA TRBV6-5 16 TGTGCCAGCAGTTACTCGATTCTGGACTACTACAATGAGCAGTTCTTC CASSYSILDYYNEQFF
NA TRBJ2-7 NA TRBV9 15 TGTGCCAGCAGCGTCGGGGACACTGCCTATTACGAGCAGTACTTC CASSVGDTAYYEQYF
NA TRBJ2-7 TRBD2 TRBV5-6 14 TGTGCCAGCAGCCGCAGCGGGGGTCTTTTGGAGCAGTACTTC CASSRSGGLLEQYF
NA TRBJ2-7 TRBD1 TRBV3-1/TRBV3-2 16 TGTGCCAGCAGCCAAGTGGTAGGGGGACAGGGCCACGAGCAGTACTTC CASSQVVGGQGHEQYF
NA TRBJ1-4 NA TRBV30 15 TGTGCCTGGAGTCACCTCCCAGCAACTAATGAAAAACTGTTTTTT CAWSHLPATNEKLFF
NA TRBJ1-2 NA TRBV25-1 14 TGTGCCAGCAGTGATGGGGCATCCTTCAGCGGCTACACCTTC CASSDGASFSGYTF
NA TRBJ2-2 NA TRBV5-1 15 TGCGCCAGCAGGTCAGGGGGGCAAGACACCGGGGAGCTGTTTTTT CASRSGGQDTGELFF
few TRBJ1-6 TRBD1 TRBV4-2 19 TGTGCCAGCAGCCAAGATGGCGACAGGGGGAACTCCTATAATTCACCCCTCCACTTT CASSQDGDRGNSYNSPLHF
once TRBJ1-1 NA TRBV2 13 TGTGCCAGCAGTGACAGGGAGAACACTGAAGCTTTCTTT CASSDRENTEAFF
NA TRBJ2-6 TRBD1 TRBV11-2 18 TGTGCCAGCAGCTACCGGACAGGGGACTTCTCTGGGGCCAACGTCCTGACTTTC CASSYRTGDFSGANVLTF
NA TRBJ1-2 NA TRBV6-6 15 TGTGCCAGCAGTGCATTAGGCCCTGAGAGGAATGGCTACACCTTC CASSALGPERNGYTF
NA TRBJ1-6 TRBD1 TRBV27 15 TGTGCCAGCAGGCGAGGGACAGGGGAAATTTCACCCCTCCACTTT CASRRGTGEISPLHF
NA TRBJ2-5 NA TRBV11-2 15 TGTGCCAGCAGCTTCCAAGACGCTCAGGGGGAGACCCAGTACTTC CASSFQDAQGETQYF
NA TRBJ2-5 NA TRBV11-3 13 TGTGCCAGCAGCCAGCATAGCCTCGAGACCCAGTACTTC CASSQHSLETQYF
NA TRBJ2-2 TRBD2 TRBV2 17 TGTGCCAGCAGTGTGGGACTAGCGGGGGGGCGCGGCGGGGAGCTGTTTTTT CASSVGLAGGRGGELFF
NA TRBJ1-4 NA TRBV7-8 18 TGTGCCAGCAGCTTAGGCAGAACAGGGCCGTCAACTAATGAAAAACTGTTTTTT CASSLGRTGPSTNEKLFF
NA TRBJ1-1 TRBD1 TRBV6-6 14 TGTGCCAGCAGAACCCAGGGGGCAGGGACTGAAGCTTTCTTT CASRTQGAGTEAFF
NA TRBJ1-1 NA TRBV4-2 13 TGTGCCAGCAGCCAATCAGGGGACACTGAAGCTTTCTTT CASSQSGDTEAFF
NA TRBJ1-3 NA TRBV11-2 15 TGTGCCAGCAGCTCATCAGGGTACTCTGGAAACACCATATATTTT CASSSSGYSGNTIYF
few TRBJ2-5 NA TRBV30 13 TGTGCCTGGAGTGGTCAGGGGGGTGAGACCCAGTACTTC CAWSGQGGETQYF
NA TRBJ2-1 TRBD2 TRBV5-4 17 TGTGCCAGCAGCTTGGGTAGCGGGAGCCACCTATACAATGAGCAGTTCTTC CASSLGSGSHLYNEQFF
NA TRBJ1-6 TRBD1 TRBV7-8 14 TGTGCCAGCAGCCCCGGACAGGGGAATTCACCCCTCCACTTT CASSPGQGNSPLHF
NA TRBJ1-1 NA TRBV9 15 TGTGCCAGCAGCGTAGCTGGAGGCGGGAACACTGAAGCTTTCTTT CASSVAGGGNTEAFF
NA TRBJ1-5 NA TRBV28 14 TGTGCCAGCAGTTCGGGTCCCGCCAATCAGCCCCAGCATTTT CASSSGPANQPQHF
NA TRBJ1-4 NA TRBV5-1 12 TGCGCCAGCAGCTTGGTCGGGGAAGGACTGTTTTTT CASSLVGEGLFF
NA TRBJ2-2 TRBD2 TRBV9 16 TGTGCCAGCAGCCTAAGGGAGGGGCGAAACACCGGGGAGCTGTTTTTT CASSLREGRNTGELFF
once TRBJ2-7 TRBD2 TRBV9 16 TGTGCCAGCAGCGTACGAGCGGGGGGCACGTTAAGCGAGCAGTACTTC CASSVRAGGTLSEQYF
NA TRBJ1-4 NA TRBV5-1 14 TGCGCCAGCAGCTTGTCGGCAACTAATGAAAAACTGTTTTTT CASSLSATNEKLFF
NA TRBJ2-3 NA TRBV5-6 13 TGTGCCAGCAGCGCCGAACAAACAGATACGCAGTATTTT CASSAEQTDTQYF
NA TRBJ2-2 TRBD1 TRBV5-1 15 TGCGCCAGCAGCGCCGGGACAGAGAACACCGGGGAGCTGTTTTTT CASSAGTENTGELFF
NA TRBJ1-4 TRBD1 TRBV5-6 15 TGTGCCAGCAGCTTGAGGACAGGGAATAATGAAAAACTGTTTTTT CASSLRTGNNEKLFF
NA TRBJ1-6 NA TRBV28 17 TGTGCCAGCAGCCCCGGAGGCATAGGAACCTATAATTCACCCCTCCACTTT CASSPGGIGTYNSPLHF
NA TRBJ1-1 NA TRBV4-1 15 TGCGCCAGCAGCCAAGCCTCGGGACATAGTTCTGAAGCTTTCTTT CASSQASGHSSEAFF
NA TRBJ1-5 NA TRBV7-8 13 TGTGCCAGCAGCTTAGCAGGAGGTATGCCCCAGCATTTT CASSLAGGMPQHF
NA TRBJ1-5 TRBD1 TRBV7-8 16 TGTGCCAGCAGCTTAGCCCCGACAGGGGTAAATCAGCCCCAGCATTTT CASSLAPTGVNQPQHF
NA TRBJ1-2 NA TRBV6-1 15 TGTGCCAGCAGTGAAGGGGCACTTGGACAAATTGGCTACACCTTC CASSEGALGQIGYTF
few TRBJ1-2 NA TRBV3-1/TRBV3-2 15 TGTGCCAGCAGCCGAGGACTTCTTGCTGACTATGGCTACACCTTC CASSRGLLADYGYTF
NA TRBJ1-1 NA TRBV30 14 TGTGCCTGGACTCCGGGACTCGGTGACACTGAAGCTTTCTTT CAWTPGLGDTEAFF
NA TRBJ2-2 TRBD1 TRBV28 18 TGTGCCAGCAGTTCGTACAGGGGCCCCGGTCCGAACACCGGGGAGCTGTTTTTT CASSSYRGPGPNTGELFF
NA TRBJ2-1 NA TRBV6-4 13 TGTGCCAGCAGTGCTGACAGCAACAATGAGCAGTTCTTC CASSADSNNEQFF
NA TRBJ1-2 NA TRBV21-1 17 TGTGCCAGCAGCAAAAGGAGGAGGGGAGACCCATTCTATGGCTACACCTTC CASSKRRRGDPFYGYTF
NA TRBJ1-1 NA TRBV27 13 TGTGCCAGCAGTCCGAGGAGCTGGACTGAAGCTTTCTTT CASSPRSWTEAFF
NA TRBJ2-1 TRBD2 TRBV24-1 16 TGTGCCACCAGTGACCCAGCGGGAGGGCAGGAAAATGAGCAGTTCTTC CATSDPAGGQENEQFF
NA TRBJ2-7 NA TRBV3-1/TRBV3-2 11 TGTGCCAGCAGCCAAGTAAACGAGCAGTACTTC CASSQVNEQYF
NA TRBJ1-3 NA TRBV3-1/TRBV3-2 20 TGTGCCAGCAGCCAAGAGATGAGAGCGGGGCGGGGCTCTTCTGGAAACACCATATATTTT CASSQEMRAGRGSSGNTIYF
NA TRBJ1-1 NA TRBV3-1/TRBV3-2 13 TGTGCCAGCAGCCAAGGGGGCGGGAATGAAGCTTTCTTT CASSQGGGNEAFF
NA TRBJ2-7 NA TRBV18 15 TGTGCCAGCTCACCACCCTTGGGGGGTCAAGGGGAGCAGTACTTC CASSPPLGGQGEQYF
NA TRBJ1-5 NA TRBV12-3/TRBV12-4 13 TGTGCCAGCAGTTTAACCGAGGGACAGCCCCAGCATTTT CASSLTEGQPQHF